This paragraph reports one TCR beta chain. The CDR3 loop spans 15 amino acids. The V gene end was trimmed by 2 bases and the J gene end by 4 bases; junction bases not matched to a gene: 4. The germline V gene has CDR1 WSHSY and CDR2 SAAADI. Seattle enrolled patients during active infection and tracked them longitudinally. The data were obtained in a study of blood T cell repertoires in COVID-19. Across the study: Samples taken during acute and convalescent COVID-19 were collected in the United States, Italy and Spain.

Original data processing: Amplification of reference gene primers provided the estimated nucleated cell counts. Sequenced by immunoSEQ multiplex PCR; TCRdb stores in-frame clones only, minus some. V and J calls and clone size are given by that table; D and trimming were obtained from the DNA. The sample contains 350,000 to 400,000 clones, around 89% of which appear only once. The rearrangement uses TRBV10-2 and TRBJ2-5; 10 bases fit TRBD2. The sequencing input was peripheral blood. This sequence originates from a woman in her 30s with COVID-19, enrolled during active disease. The CDR3 is CASSEQRGGGETQYF. The CDR3 coding sequence is TGCGCCAGCAGTGAGCAGCGGGGGGGAGGAGAGACCCAGTACTTC.